This entry lists 26 T cell receptor beta chains sequenced from one sample in a study of Graves' ophthalmopathy and Graves' hyperthyroidism. The TCR beta CDR3 regions underwent amplification from RNA transcripts. Following a first-round RT-PCR that used HTBI primers, a second-round multiplex PCR was carried out. In TCRdb, the multiplex PCR reads were re-called with MiXCR into one record per CDR3 protein. The table includes a few hundred thousand distinct CDR3 sequences, over 15% detected once. Source material: peripheral blood. These receptors were collected from a woman in her late teens or twenties with stable Graves' hyperthyroidism.

The table lists this clonotype with a few counts. The V gene is TRBV11-2, the J gene TRBJ1-3; 9 positions match TRBD1. This CDR3 is built from 15 residues. Germline V CDR1 and CDR2: SGHAT, FQNNGV. The ends lost 5 bases at V and 4 bases at J; junction bases unmatched: 6. The CDR3 here is CASSLTGGLGNTIYF. The CDR3, as DNA: TGTGCCAGCAGCCTTACAGGGGGCCTAGGAAACACCATATATTTT.

The CDR3 protein is CASTGGRLTSYEQYF. The CDR3 region has the DNA TGTGCCAGCACTGGGGGACGGCTGACTTCCTACGAGCAGTACTTC. This chain links TRBV7-8 with TRBJ2-7; TRBD1 or TRBD2 may be the D gene (5 bases each). The CDR3 spans 15 residues. In germline, CDR1 is SGHVS, CDR2 FQNEAQ. V was clipped by 7 bases and J by 1 base, with 17 bases between them.

The rearrangement joins TRBV5-5 to TRBJ2-5; 11 bases align to TRBD2. The CDR3 has 17 amino acids. Germline V gene sequence: CDR1 SGHKS, CDR2 YYEKEE (reference sequence). The junction had 8 bases not matched to a gene; V was cut back by 2 bases and J by 2 bases. The CDR3 DNA reads as TGTGCCAGCAGCTTTCCGACTAGCGGGGCGCAGCAAGAGACCCAGTACTTC. This translates into CASSFPTSGAQQETQYF.

The sample holds a few counts of this clonotype. The CDR3 sequence is CASSLSSGGTGELFF. The CDR3 region has the DNA TGTGCCAGCAGTTTATCCAGCGGGGGCACCGGGGAGCTGTTTTTT. The chain uses TRBV12-3 or TRBV12-4 and TRBJ2-2; TRBD2 agrees at 8 bases. J gave up 4 bases and V 2 bases, and 3 bases lay outside the gene matches. The CDR3 sequence is 15 residues long.

The chain joins TRBV7-8 to TRBJ2-7; the D gene could be TRBD1 or TRBD2 (5 bases each). CDR1 and CDR2 from the germline V gene are SGHVS and FQNEAQ. V was pared by 6 bases and J by 4 bases, with 40 bases between. This CDR3 comprises 22 residues. The DNA of the CDR3 is TGTGCCAGCAGGTTCCGGGACGGACTTAGAGGCGCAGGGACGATGGGCCCATACGAGCAGTACTTC. Translated, it gives CASRFRDGLRGAGTMGPYEQYF.

This clonotype was picked up many times. The chain joins TRBV28 to TRBJ2-5; D not certain. The CDR3 length is 14 residues. Germline loops: CDR1 MDHEN, CDR2 SYDVKM. Trimming took 4 bases from V and 5 from J, leaving 14 bases between them. The CDR3, as DNA: TGTGCCAGCAGTTCCAGGCGGAAGGTTGAGACCCAGTACTTC. Translation: CASSSRRKVETQYF.

The rearrangement uses TRBV28 and TRBJ2-2; 8 positions agree with TRBD2. V shed 6 bases and J 7 bases; nucleotides not matched to a gene: 13. Germline assignment: CDR1 MDHEN and CDR2 SYDVKM. The CDR3 totals 16 residues. The DNA for the CDR3 is TGTGCCAGCAGATCCCCGGGACTAGTTAGACTCGGGGAGCTGTTTTTT. It yields the protein CASRSPGLVRLGELFF.

The chain links TRBV11-1 to TRBJ1-1; D uncertain. Looked up from germline, CDR1 is SGHAT and CDR2 is FQDESV (reference sequence). V lost 5 bases and J 5 bases, leaving 12 bases between the germline ends. The CDR3 sequence is 13 residues long. The CDR3 sequence: CASSIIRGTEAFF. The DNA for the CDR3 is TGTGCCAGCAGCATCATAAGAGGAACTGAAGCTTTCTTT. Variable domain in full (rest from reference TRBV11-1 and TRBJ1-1): EAEVAQSPRYKITEKSQAVAFWCDPISGHATLYWYRQILGQGPELLVQFQDESVVDDSQLPKDRFSAERLKGVDSTLKIQPAELGDSAMYLCASSIIRGTEAFFGQGTRLTVV.

This clonotype has ten or more counts. The V call is TRBV2, the J call TRBJ1-2; D gene uncertain. The CDR3 contains 12 residues. From germline, CDR1 is SNHLY and CDR2 FYNNEI. Between the trimmed V and J ends, which lost 6 bases and 4 bases, there was a span of 9 bases. The CDR3 nucleotides read TGTGCCAGCAGCCCAGATACCTATGGCTACACCTTC. It codes for CASSPDTYGYTF.

At least ten counts were recorded for this clonotype. This sequence joins TRBV6-2 or TRBV6-3 and TRBJ1-5; D is perhaps TRBD1 (6 bases). The CDR3 is made up of 15 amino acids. Per the germline V gene, CDR1 is MNHEY and CDR2 is SVGEGT. The V and J ends lost 4 bases and 1 base respectively, with 11 bases between them. CDR3 sequence: CASSSTGLSNQPQHF. As DNA, the CDR3 is TGTGCCAGCAGTTCAACAGGGCTGAGCAATCAGCCCCAGCATTTT.

This clonotype was seen many times. DNA of the CDR3: TGTGCCAGCAGCCCCCACAGGAAGAAGGAGACCCAGTACTTC. It translates to CASSPHRKKETQYF. The gene calls are TRBV7-6 and TRBJ2-5, with TRBD1 as a possible D gene (5 bases). Trimming cost V 5 bases and J 5 bases, with 15 bases left between them. The CDR3 totals 14 residues. Germline CDR1 and CDR2: SGHVS and FNYEAQ.

This sequence joins TRBV12-3 or TRBV12-4 and TRBJ2-5; TRBD2 agrees at 11 bases. V shed 1 base, J shed 5 bases, and the junction held 6 bases outside the gene matches. CDR3 length: 16 residues. Here the CDR3 reads CASSLGSVAGGETQYF. The CDR3 DNA follows: TGTGCCAGCAGTTTAGGATCGGTAGCGGGAGGGGAGACCCAGTACTTC.

The table lists this clonotype with a few counts. The CDR3: CASSIWGAAGLGNTIYF. DNA for the CDR3: TGTGCCAGTAGTATTTGGGGCGCGGCTGGCCTTGGAAACACCATATATTTT. This rearrangement joins TRBV19 to TRBJ1-3; a possible D gene is TRBD1 (5 bases). There are 17 residues in the CDR3. Germline-derived CDR1 and CDR2 are LNHDA and SQIVND (reference sequence). V was clipped by 3 bases and J by 3 bases, with 18 bases between them.

There are many counts of this clonotype. This CDR3 is CASSSPQNTEAFF. DNA of the CDR3: TGTGCCAGCAGTTCTCCACAAAACACTGAAGCTTTCTTT. The chain has TRBV12-3 or TRBV12-4 and TRBJ1-1, with D hard to call. V lost 4 bases to trimming and J lost 2 bases, with 8 bases between them. The CDR3 runs 13 residues.

At least ten counts were recorded for this clonotype. This chain links TRBV6-5 with TRBJ2-5, with D possibly matching TRBD1 (5 bases). Germline CDR1 MNHEY, CDR2 SVGAGI. The CDR3 has 17 residues. Deletions cut 3 bases from V and 5 bases from J, with 22 bases between. The CDR3 is CASSYRVALRRGETQYF. Here the CDR3 DNA reads TGTGCCAGCAGTTATAGGGTAGCACTAAGAAGGGGTGAGACCCAGTACTTC.

The chain employs TRBV3-1 and TRBJ1-2; D is ambiguous. There are 15 residues in the CDR3. Germline V CDR1 and CDR2: LGHDT, YNNKEL (reference sequence). With 0 bases removed from V and 1 base from J, the gap between germline ends came to 9 bases. Here the CDR3 reads CASSQDWLDNYGYTF. CDR3 nucleotide sequence: TGTGCCAGCAGCCAAGACTGGCTTGATAACTATGGCTACACCTTC.

This clonotype was found many times. The chain carries TRBV20-1 and TRBJ1-2; 7 bases are shared with TRBD1. In germline, CDR1 is DFQATT, CDR2 SNEGSKA (reference sequence). J lost 3 bases, V lost 1 base, and 5 bases had no gene match. The CDR3 totals 14 residues. The CDR3 DNA follows: TGCAGTGCTAGAGGGAACAGGGGATACTATGGCTACACCTTC. Protein: CSARGNRGYYGYTF.

This clonotype occurred a few times. V usage is TRBV20-1 and J usage is TRBJ2-7; D gene unclear. Trimming pared 3 bases from V and 7 bases from J, leaving 16 bases between. This CDR3 is 13 amino acids long. The germline CDR1 and CDR2 sequences are DFQATT and SNEGSKA (reference sequence). CDR3 sequence reads: CSASRSQTGEQYF. The CDR3 DNA follows: TGCAGTGCTAGTAGGTCCCAGACTGGAGAGCAGTACTTC.

This clonotype was counted at least ten times. CDR3 loop: CSASEASGEETQYF. In nucleotides, the CDR3 is TGCAGTGCTAGTGAGGCTAGCGGGGAAGAGACCCAGTACTTC. The rearrangement uses TRBV20-1 and TRBJ2-5; 9 bases line up with TRBD2. The length of the CDR3 is 14 residues. With 3 bases clipped from V and 3 bases from J, the junction kept 5 bases outside the gene matches. Germline loops: CDR1 DFQATT, CDR2 SNEGSKA (reference sequence).

The table lists this clonotype with many counts. The chain couples TRBV6-2 or TRBV6-3 to TRBJ1-5, with TRBD1 identical over 9 bases. The CDR3 has 15 residues. Germline V gene data show CDR1 as MNHEY and CDR2 as SVGEGT. The V gene end was trimmed by 6 bases and the J gene end by 5 bases; junction bases not matched to a gene: 8. The CDR3 DNA reads TGTGCCAGCAGCTCCCGACAGGGGGAATATCAGCCCCAGCATTTT. It encodes CASSSRQGEYQPQHF.

This clonotype was recorded many times. The V gene is TRBV2, the J gene TRBJ2-7; D is undetermined. Germline-derived CDR1 and CDR2 are SNHLY and FYNNEI. The CDR3 has 12 residues. The V end was cut by 8 bases, the J end by 2 bases, with 10 bases between. CDR3 sequence: CASRRLTYEQYF. The CDR3 region has the DNA TGTGCCAGCCGCAGGTTGACCTACGAGCAGTACTTC.

This clonotype was counted at least ten times. V usage is TRBV5-6 and J usage is TRBJ2-2; maybe TRBD1 (5 bases). Germline CDR1 SGHDT, CDR2 YYEEEE. CDR3 length equals 19 residues. V lost 1 base and J 4 bases, leaving 23 bases between the germline ends. CDR3 sequence: CASSLQGATWVSGTGELFF. The CDR3 coding sequence is TGTGCCAGCAGCTTGCAGGGCGCTACGTGGGTTAGTGGCACCGGGGAGCTGTTTTTT.

This clonotype was seen only a few times. The chain links TRBV6-1 to TRBJ2-7; D uncertain. The CDR3 runs to 12 residues. Germline CDR1 MNHNS, CDR2 SASEGT. V lost 2 bases to trimming and J lost 4 bases, with 6 bases between them. CDR3 region: CASSENWYEQYF. In DNA form, the CDR3 reads TGTGCCAGCAGTGAAAATTGGTACGAGCAGTACTTC.

At least ten counts were recorded for this clonotype. The V call is TRBV24-1, the J call TRBJ1-1, with D possibly matching TRBD1 (5 bases). Trimming cost V 1 base and J 5 bases, with 7 bases left between them. The length of the CDR3 is 13 residues. The germline V gene has CDR1 KGHDR and CDR2 SFDVKD. The chain's CDR3 is CATSDFRGTEAFF. In DNA form, the CDR3 reads TGTGCCACCAGTGATTTCCGGGGGACTGAAGCTTTCTTT.

This clonotype came up many times. This chain links TRBV7-8 with TRBJ2-2; D not certain. The CDR3 is 14 amino acids. Trimming took off 2 bases at V and 4 bases at J, with 8 bases between the two ends. Per the germline V gene, CDR1 is SGHVS and CDR2 is FQNEAQ. CDR3 coding DNA: TGTGCCAGCAGCTTATACATGGGCACCGGGGAGCTGTTTTTT. Its protein is CASSLYMGTGELFF. Looking up the rest from reference TRBV7-8 and TRBJ2-2 gives the full variable domain: GAGVSQSPRYKVAKRGQDVALRCDPISGHVSLFWYQQALGQGPEFLTYFQNEAQLDKSGLPSDRFFAERPEGSVSTLKIQRTQQEDSAVYLCASSLYMGTGELFFGEGSRLTVL.

This sequence joins TRBV11-1 and TRBJ1-1; D call uncertain. The CDR3 totals 16 residues. V lost 2 bases, J lost 1 base, and 14 bases lay in between. Germline V gene lookup returns CDR1 SGHAT and CDR2 FQDESV (reference sequence). CDR3 in amino acids: CASSLRRDGTNTEAFF. In DNA, the CDR3 is TGTGCCAGCAGCTTACGGAGAGACGGCACGAACACTGAAGCTTTCTTT.